This is a list of T cell receptor beta chains from one sample in a study of cytomegalovirus exposure and HLA in healthy donors. Clones were sequenced by immunoSEQ multiplex PCR, and TCRdb holds only the in-frame ones, with some missing. The sample lists roughly 200,000 clones, 80% seen once, with about 0.64% in the top ten. The sample taken for sequencing was PBMCs. These receptor sequences come from a boy aged 5-17 years in good health and CMV-seronegative. The CDR3 runs from the conserved cysteine through the conserved F or W. The D gene is left open where the match is weak. Where a row states a size, it is once, few, many or the class of an expanded clone; other rows omit it.

>TRBJ2-5|TRBD1|TRBV7-9|14|few
CASSSGGRGETQYF
TGTGCCAGCAGCTCAGGGGGCCGGGGAGAGACCCAGTACTTC
>TRBJ2-1|TRBD2|TRBV14|18|-
CASSHPGLAGEGTNEQFF
TGTGCCAGCAGCCACCCGGGACTAGCGGGAGAAGGAACCAATGAGCAGTTCTTC
>TRBJ2-3|TRBD1|TRBV5-1|14|-
CASELRQGSDTQYF
TGCGCCAGCGAACTCAGACAGGGATCAGATACGCAGTATTTT
>TRBJ1-2|TRBD1|TRBV6-6|14|-
CASSGQGVFYGYTF
TGTGCCAGCAGCGGACAGGGAGTTTTCTATGGCTACACCTTC
>TRBJ1-5|-|TRBV4-3|16|-
CASSQDVTAGGKPQHF
TGCGCCAGCAGCCAAGATGTGACGGCCGGGGGGAAGCCCCAGCATTTT
>TRBJ1-5|-|TRBV6-5|15|few
CASSYHRNGNQPQHF
TGTGCCAGCAGTTACCACAGGAACGGCAATCAGCCCCAGCATTTT
>TRBJ1-4|-|TRBV5-1|14|-
CASSSQGLGEKLFF
TGCGCCAGCAGCTCTCAGGGGTTGGGTGAAAAACTGTTTTTT
>TRBJ2-5|-|TRBV5-1|15|-
CASSENSGVGETQYF
TGCGCCAGCAGCGAGAATTCGGGGGTAGGAGAGACCCAGTACTTC
>TRBJ1-2|TRBD1|TRBV19|16|once
CASSRNRDRGRGGYTF
TGTGCCAGTAGTAGAAACCGGGACAGGGGAAGGGGAGGCTACACCTTC
>TRBJ1-1|TRBD1|TRBV7-2|14|-
CASRFTGAGTEAFF
TGTGCCAGCAGATTTACAGGGGCGGGAACTGAAGCTTTCTTT
>TRBJ1-3|TRBD1|TRBV12-5|20|-
CASGLELYGQGSSSGNTIYF
TGTGCTAGTGGTTTGGAACTATACGGACAGGGCTCGAGCTCTGGAAACACCATATATTTT
>TRBJ2-2|-|TRBV7-3|15|-
CASSLSASATGELFF
TGTGCCAGCAGCTTATCGGCTAGCGCCACCGGGGAGCTGTTTTTT
>TRBJ1-4|-|TRBV10-3|13|-
CAISEGQNEKLFF
TGTGCCATCAGTGAGGGACAGAATGAAAAACTGTTTTTT
>TRBJ1-1|-|TRBV19|13|-
CASSRDMNTEAFF
TGTGCCAGTAGTAGGGACATGAACACTGAAGCTTTCTTT
>TRBJ2-7|-|TRBV11-2|15|-
CASSSPGKRSYEQYF
TGTGCCAGCAGCTCTCCGGGAAAAAGGTCCTACGAGCAGTACTTC
>TRBJ2-3|TRBD1|TRBV11-2|16|-
CASSSHTRDRVDTQYF
TGTGCCAGCAGCTCACACACTCGGGACAGGGTAGATACGCAGTATTTT
>TRBJ2-3|TRBD2|TRBV6-1|15|-
CASSETGGAPDTQYF
TGTGCCAGCAGTGAAACGGGAGGGGCTCCAGATACGCAGTATTTT
>TRBJ2-1|TRBD2|TRBV6-5|13|-
CASGLAGNNEQFF
TGTGCCAGCGGGCTAGCGGGAAACAATGAGCAGTTCTTC
>TRBJ1-5|-|TRBV19|13|-
CASRGPSNQPQHF
TGTGCCAGTAGGGGCCCTTCAAATCAGCCCCAGCATTTT
>TRBJ2-5|TRBD1|TRBV19|15|-
CASSLMGQGQETQYF
TGTGCCAGTAGTCTGATGGGACAGGGGCAAGAGACCCAGTACTTC
>TRBJ1-2|TRBD1|TRBV5-6|17|-
CASRFGYGQGLNYGYTF
TGTGCCAGCAGGTTCGGATATGGACAGGGACTTAACTATGGCTACACCTTC
>TRBJ2-1|TRBD2|TRBV29-1|13|once
CSGASGAYNEQFF
TGCAGCGGAGCTAGCGGCGCCTACAATGAGCAGTTCTTC
>TRBJ1-1|TRBD1|TRBV6-5|15|-
CASRPGTGSNTEAFF
TGTGCCAGCCGTCCCGGGACAGGTTCGAACACTGAAGCTTTCTTT
>TRBJ1-1|-|TRBV5-5|14|-
CASSLKGREAEAFF
TGTGCCAGCAGCTTAAAAGGGCGGGAAGCTGAAGCTTTCTTT
>TRBJ1-2|-|TRBV18|14|-
CASSPPLQDAGYTF
TGTGCCAGCTCACCACCGCTCCAGGATGCTGGCTACACCTTC
>TRBJ2-3|-|TRBV7-3|15|-
CASSAGRGLTDTQYF
TGTGCCAGCAGCGCCGGGCGGGGCTTGACAGATACGCAGTATTTT
>TRBJ2-1|-|TRBV2|12|once
CAIRGDRYEQFF
TGTGCCATCAGGGGAGACAGGTATGAGCAGTTCTTC
>TRBJ2-7|TRBD2|TRBV18|15|-
CASSPTSGRAYEQYF
TGTGCCAGCTCCCCCACTAGCGGGAGGGCCTACGAGCAGTACTTC
>TRBJ1-5|TRBD1|TRBV30|16|-
CAWSGQGILLGQPQHF
TGTGCCTGGTCGGGACAGGGGATTTTGTTAGGTCAGCCCCAGCATTTT
>TRBJ1-1|-|TRBV9|10|-
CASSPTRDSF
TGTGCCAGCAGCCCAACAAGGGACTCCTTT
>TRBJ1-1|-|TRBV9|13|-
CASSPGQYTEAFF
TGTGCCAGCAGCCCCGGACAGTACACTGAAGCTTTCTTT
>TRBJ2-1|TRBD2|TRBV6-5|15|-
CASRATSGKYNEQFF
TGTGCCAGCAGGGCGACTAGCGGGAAATACAATGAGCAGTTCTTC
>TRBJ2-3|-|TRBV30|13|-
CAWSVQGTDTQYF
TGTGCCTGGAGTGTACAGGGCACAGATACGCAGTATTTT
>TRBJ1-3|-|TRBV4-1|15|few
CASSRFASSGNTIYF
TGCGCCAGCAGCCGATTCGCGAGCTCTGGAAACACCATATATTTT
>TRBJ1-1|-|TRBV6-5|15|few
CASTQPPDKGTEAFF
TGTGCCAGCACTCAACCTCCGGACAAAGGCACTGAAGCTTTCTTT
>TRBJ2-7|-|TRBV4-1|13|-
CASSPRDSYEQYF
TGCGCCAGCAGCCCGCGAGACTCCTACGAGCAGTACTTC
>TRBJ1-4|-|TRBV6-1|16|once
CASSETRDRWNEKLFF
TGTGCCAGCAGTGAGACTAGGGACCGTTGGAATGAAAAACTGTTTTTT
>TRBJ1-4|TRBD1|TRBV30|14|-
CAWKGDRGNEKLFF
TGTGCCTGGAAAGGGGACAGGGGGAATGAAAAACTGTTTTTT
>TRBJ1-1|-|TRBV21-1|20|-
CASSKDGTGSTARYEIEAFF
TGTGCCAGCAGCAAAGACGGGACAGGGTCAACGGCCCGGTACGAGATTGAAGCTTTCTTT
>TRBJ1-2|-|TRBV18|13|-
CASSPPGVYGYTF
TGTGCCAGCTCACCACCGGGCGTCTACGGCTACACCTTC
>TRBJ1-6|TRBD1|TRBV4-1|21|-
CASSQVFVSFLGDSLNSPLHF
TGCGCCAGCAGCCAAGTATTTGTTTCTTTTCTAGGGGACAGCCTTAATTCACCCCTCCACTTT
>TRBJ2-5|TRBD2|TRBV4-2|19|-
CASSQDNSGGVRVGETQYF
TGTGCCAGCAGCCAAGATAATAGCGGGGGGGTAAGGGTAGGGGAGACCCAGTACTTC
>TRBJ2-2|TRBD2|TRBV11-2|16|once
CASSPRLATNTGELFF
TGTGCCAGCAGCCCCCGACTAGCGACGAACACCGGGGAGCTGTTTTTT
>TRBJ2-2|TRBD2|TRBV7-2|16|-
CASSFGAGGRGGELFF
TGTGCCAGCAGCTTCGGAGCGGGGGGCCGGGGCGGGGAGCTGTTTTTT
>TRBJ1-1|TRBD1|TRBV7-9|14|-
CASSAYTGGTEAFF
TGTGCCAGCAGCGCGTACACAGGGGGCACTGAAGCTTTCTTT
>TRBJ2-1|-|TRBV14|14|once
CASSPSLGSNEQFF
TGTGCCAGCAGCCCAAGTCTCGGTTCCAATGAGCAGTTCTTC
>TRBJ2-4|TRBD1|TRBV5-1|17|few
CASSLDVRGRRKNIQYF
TGCGCCAGCAGCTTGGATGTCAGGGGGCGCAGGAAAAACATTCAGTACTTC
>TRBJ2-1|-|TRBV10-2|13|few
CASRGTYHNEQFF
TGCGCCAGCAGGGGGACTTATCACAATGAGCAGTTCTTC
>TRBJ1-2|TRBD1|TRBV5-1|16|-
CASSPDPVTGLYGYTF
TGCGCCAGCAGCCCCGACCCTGTGACAGGGCTCTATGGCTACACCTTC
>TRBJ1-2|-|TRBV7-9|13|-
CAATYRATSDYTF
TGTGCCGCTACTTACAGGGCAACCTCTGACTACACCTTC
>TRBJ2-1|-|TRBV19|17|few
CASGRDFGFGHYNEQFF
TGTGCCAGTGGCAGGGATTTTGGATTCGGCCACTACAATGAGCAGTTCTTC
>TRBJ1-5|TRBD1|TRBV4-2|16|-
CASSQPDRVSNQPQHF
TGTGCCAGCAGCCAACCCGACAGGGTTAGCAATCAGCCCCAGCATTTT
>TRBJ2-3|-|TRBV4-3|16|-
CASSQALQGWADTQYF
TGCGCCAGCAGCCAAGCCCTTCAGGGGTGGGCAGATACGCAGTATTTT
>TRBJ2-5|TRBD2|TRBV5-1|15|-
CASSSAPSGQETQYF
TGCGCCAGCAGCTCGGCCCCTAGCGGCCAAGAGACCCAGTACTTC
>TRBJ1-1|TRBD1|TRBV11-2|13|few
CASSQDRDTEAFF
TGTGCCAGCAGCCAGGACAGGGACACGGAAGCTTTCTTT